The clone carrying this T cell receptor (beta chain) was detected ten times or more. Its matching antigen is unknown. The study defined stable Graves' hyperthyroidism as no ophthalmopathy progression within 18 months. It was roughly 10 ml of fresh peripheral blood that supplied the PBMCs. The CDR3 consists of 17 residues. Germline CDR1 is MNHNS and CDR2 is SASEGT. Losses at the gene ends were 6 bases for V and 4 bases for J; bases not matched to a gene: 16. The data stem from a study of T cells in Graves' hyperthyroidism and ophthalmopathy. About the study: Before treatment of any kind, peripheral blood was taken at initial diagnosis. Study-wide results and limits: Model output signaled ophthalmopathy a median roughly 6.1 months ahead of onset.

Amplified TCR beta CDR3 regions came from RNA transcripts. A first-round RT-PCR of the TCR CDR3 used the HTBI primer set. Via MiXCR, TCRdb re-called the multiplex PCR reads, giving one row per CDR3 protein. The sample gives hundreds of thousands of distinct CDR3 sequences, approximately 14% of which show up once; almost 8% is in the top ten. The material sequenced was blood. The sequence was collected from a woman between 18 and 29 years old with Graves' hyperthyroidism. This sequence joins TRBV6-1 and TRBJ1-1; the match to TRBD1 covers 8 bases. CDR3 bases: TGTGCCAGCAGCCTACTCGTGCCCCACACAGGGGGCACTGAAGCTTTCTTT. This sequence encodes CASSLLVPHTGGTEAFF.